This T cell receptor (beta chain) is from a study of cytomegalovirus exposure and HLA in healthy donors. Germline loops: CDR1 LNHDA, CDR2 SQIVND (reference sequence). V dropped 7 bases and J dropped 4; count of bases not matched to a gene: 14. The CDR3 spans 16 residues. Primers for the PCR totalled 60 Vbeta and 13 Jbeta. Using immunoSEQ multiplex PCR, the repertoire was profiled, and TCRdb retains in-frame clones only, with some absent. The sample has roughly 100,000 clones; roughly 83% are singletons. The specimen was PBMCs. This chain uses TRBV19 with TRBJ1-2; TRBD1 agrees at 8 bases. The TCR comes from a man aged 40-55 years in good health and CMV-seronegative. The DNA for the CDR3 is TGTGCCAGTAACGAAAACCGGGACAGGAGGCTCTATGGCTACACCTTC. Translating gives CASNENRDRRLYGYTF.